This T cell receptor beta chain was recovered during a study of T cells in narcolepsy (dated by TCRdb to between 2017 and 2018). Study-wide context: Patients with narcolepsy type 1 or type 2 (NT1, NT2) were enrolled in the study together with healthy control donors. The study sought autoreactive T cells targeting hypocretin neuron self-antigens (hypocretin, TRIB2) in narcolepsy patients, using TCR Vbeta sequencing to track clonotypes in blood and CSF. The investigation overall reported the following: Autoreactive clonotypes were reported to be detected serially in the blood of the same patients and of different patients, but not in the blood of healthy controls. Plots that compared CSF and blood CD4+ T cell clonotypes from the same patient highlighted HCRT-specific and TRIB2-specific autoreactive clonotypes. Patients and controls had comparable numbers of sequenced blood memory CD4+ clonotypes, averaging about 39,000 and 35,000, respectively. Some blood memory CD4+ repertoires from patients and controls contained no sequences matching autoreactive T cell clones.

For TCR Vbeta sequencing, memory CD4+ T cells were sorted ex vivo from the peripheral blood of both healthy controls and narcolepsy patients. Libraries came from the immunoSEQ multiplex PCR assay. In TCRdb, the immuneACCESS table is reduced to in-frame sequences with V and J assigned. These tables do not hold every clone; where another copy was compared, an unresolved V gene accounts for under half, and the others remain unexplained. A total of fewer than 25,000 clones appear in this sample, around 85% of them only once. The biggest ten clones account for approximately 10% of the sample. The table lists this clone with a few counts. The antigen it binds to is not known. The sample holds no much larger clone one base away, and base qualities are not on file. This TCR was recovered from a human donor in good health. Sample: memory (CD45RA-) CD4+ T cells from blood. The cell subset or site label corresponds to: memory T cells sorted ex vivo from peripheral blood.

The DNA is as follows: TGTGCCAGCACCCCAGGGAACACTGAAGCTTTCTTT. Translated, this gives CASTPGNTEAFF. The rearranged chain carries TRBV21-1 and TRBJ1-1; the D call in the table, TRBD1, was not verified against the DNA. TRBV21-1 is termed a pseudogene. Its CDR3 holds 12 amino acids, cysteine through phenylalanine. Just CDR3 DNA is preserved here, 36 bases in frame from base 1.